This entry is about one T cell receptor (beta chain). Its antigen is unknown. Measured with immunoSEQ multiplex PCR; TCRdb has only the in-frame clones, and not every one. The sample contains roughly 42,000 clones, 88% of which appear only once. This sample was taken from a study of T cell responses to AZD1222 COVID-19 vaccine. General observations from the study: Elevations in Spike-specific TCR breadth and depth followed administration of two AZD1222 doses. Seropositive at baseline were only a handful of AZD1222 recipients. Vaccine-related CD4 TCRs covered spike, predominating at 160-218 and 743-854. Repertoires were obtained only post-peak T cell response.

V lost 0 bases and J 14 bases, leaving 14 bases between the germline ends. The germline V gene encodes CDR1 KGHSH and CDR2 LQKENI. This CDR3 comprises 13 residues. V usage is TRBV18 and J usage is TRBJ2-1, with D perhaps TRBD2 (6 bases). This TCR was recovered from an adult who received the MenACWY meningococcal vaccine as a control. The sequencing here drew on peripheral blood, taken 28 days after the second dose of the MenACWY control vaccine. The CDR3 DNA is TGTGCCAGCTCACCACCGCGGGGAATGTGGGAGTTCTTC. Protein product: CASSPPRGMWEFF.